This T cell receptor beta chain comes out of a study of Tregs in tolerant kidney transplant recipients. Here immunoSEQ multiplex PCR was the method, and the copy in TCRdb shows in-frame clones only, minus some. Of 60,000 or so clones listed, 80% to 90% are singletons. Per germline, CDR1 LGHNA and CDR2 YNFKEQ. CDR3 length: 13 residues. Trimming shortened V by 5 bases and J by 8 bases, and 15 bases separated the two germline ends. This chain connects TRBV4-2 to TRBJ1-2; D is perhaps TRBD1 (6 bases). The sequence came from a human donor in good health. The source material was CD4+ T cells from blood. The chain's CDR3 is CASSLGALGGYTF. CDR3 nucleotides: TGTGCCAGCAGCTTGGGGGCCCTGGGCGGCTACACCTTC.